The rows below give T cell receptor beta chains drawn from one sample of a study of blood T cell repertoires in COVID-19. Assay used: immunoSEQ multiplex PCR; TCRdb lists only in-frame clones, some missing. Of about 120,000 clones in the sample, 60% to 85% were seen once. The sequenced sample consisted of peripheral blood. The receptors shown here come from a man between 65 and 85 years old with acute or convalescent COVID-19. Both conserved end residues are part of each CDR3. Fields, in order: D gene, J gene, V gene, clone size, CDR3 DNA, CDR3 protein. The D gene is left open where the match is weak. Clone size is stated in some rows and not others, as once, few, many or a class when expanded.

D: -
J: TRBJ1-1
V: TRBV19
size: -
DNA: TGTGCCAGTAAGACGAGGATCGGCCCGAACACTGAAGCTTTCTTT
CDR3: CASKTRIGPNTEAFF

D: TRBD2
J: TRBJ2-7
V: TRBV4-2
size: -
DNA: TGTGCCAGCAGCCACGGGGGGGCTAGCGGCTACGAGCAGTACTTC
CDR3: CASSHGGASGYEQYF

D: -
J: TRBJ1-1
V: TRBV29-1
size: few
DNA: TGCAGCGTTGAATCCCGGAACACTGAAGCTTTCTTT
CDR3: CSVESRNTEAFF

D: TRBD1
J: TRBJ1-5
V: TRBV6-5
size: -
DNA: TGTGCCAGCAGTTGGGACAGGGGTCAGCCCCAGCATTTT
CDR3: CASSWDRGQPQHF

D: TRBD2
J: TRBJ2-3
V: TRBV5-1
size: -
DNA: TGCGCCAGCAGCGCACCGGGACTAGCGAGATCGGATACGCAGTATTTT
CDR3: CASSAPGLARSDTQYF

D: -
J: TRBJ2-7
V: TRBV4-2
size: -
DNA: TGTGCCAGCAGCCAAGACCTTAGCCTCCACGAGCAGTACTTC
CDR3: CASSQDLSLHEQYF

D: -
J: TRBJ2-5
V: TRBV10-3
size: -
DNA: TGTGCCATCAGTGAGTCAAGGCTAGTGAAACAAGAGACCCAGTACTTC
CDR3: CAISESRLVKQETQYF

D: -
J: TRBJ2-7
V: TRBV5-5
size: -
DNA: TGTGCCAGCAGCTTGGCCCTCGGGGATTCCTACGAGCAGTACTTC
CDR3: CASSLALGDSYEQYF

D: TRBD2
J: TRBJ2-3
V: TRBV6-1
size: -
DNA: TGTGCCAGCAGTGAAGTCGGGGGGGGCACAGATACGCAGTATTTT
CDR3: CASSEVGGGTDTQYF

D: -
J: TRBJ1-5
V: TRBV7-2
size: -
DNA: TGTGCCAGCAGCTTTAGGGGTATCAATCAGCCCCAGCATTTT
CDR3: CASSFRGINQPQHF

D: TRBD1
J: TRBJ1-3
V: TRBV7-9
size: -
DNA: TGTGCCAGCAGCTTACGCGGTAGGGACAGGGGTTCTGGAAACACCATATATTTT
CDR3: CASSLRGRDRGSGNTIYF

D: -
J: TRBJ2-7
V: TRBV19
size: -
DNA: TGTGCCAGTAGTATGGTGGATGGGGGCCCCTCCTACGAGCAGTACTTC
CDR3: CASSMVDGGPSYEQYF

D: TRBD1
J: TRBJ2-7
V: TRBV6-5
size: -
DNA: TGTGCCAGCAGTTACCCCCCGGGACAGGAGCAGTACTTC
CDR3: CASSYPPGQEQYF

D: TRBD2
J: TRBJ2-1
V: TRBV19
size: -
DNA: TGTGCCAGTAGTATCGCTAGCGGATCCTACAATGAGCAGTTCTTC
CDR3: CASSIASGSYNEQFF

D: TRBD1
J: TRBJ1-2
V: TRBV19
size: -
DNA: TGTGCCAGTAGTCTGACAGGGGCCACCCCTAACTATGGCTACACCTTC
CDR3: CASSLTGATPNYGYTF

D: TRBD1
J: TRBJ1-2
V: TRBV5-1
size: once
DNA: TGCGCCAGCAGCTTGTCCAGGGGGCAGAGCTATGGCTACACCTTC
CDR3: CASSLSRGQSYGYTF

D: TRBD1
J: TRBJ1-2
V: TRBV6-5
size: -
DNA: TGTGCCAGCAGTTTAAACAGGGGGGTTGGCTACACCTTC
CDR3: CASSLNRGVGYTF

D: -
J: TRBJ1-4
V: TRBV3-1/TRBV3-2
size: -
DNA: TGTGCCAGCAGGTCAACAGGGATACGGGAAAAACTGTTTTTT
CDR3: CASRSTGIREKLFF

D: -
J: TRBJ2-3
V: TRBV7-2
size: once
DNA: TGTGCCAGCAGCACCCGAAGAGGGGGGGCCTTGCCAGATACGCAGTATTTT
CDR3: CASSTRRGGALPDTQYF

D: -
J: TRBJ2-3
V: TRBV7-2
size: once
DNA: TGTGCCAGCAGCACAAACCAGGCGGGTACGCAGTATTTT
CDR3: CASSTNQAGTQYF

D: -
J: TRBJ2-5
V: TRBV4-2
size: -
DNA: TGTGCCAGCAGCAGCGAGGGAGTTCACCAAGAGACCCAGTACTTC
CDR3: CASSSEGVHQETQYF

D: -
J: TRBJ2-6
V: TRBV6-1
size: -
DNA: TGTGCCAGCAGTGACAGGGCTGGGGCCAACGTCCTGACTTTC
CDR3: CASSDRAGANVLTF

D: -
J: TRBJ2-3
V: TRBV7-2
size: -
DNA: TGTGCCAGCAGCCCTGACAGTTCTAGCACAGATACGCAGTATTTT
CDR3: CASSPDSSSTDTQYF

D: -
J: TRBJ2-7
V: TRBV4-3
size: -
DNA: TGCGCCAGCAGCCAAGAACCCAGCTACGAGCAGTACTTC
CDR3: CASSQEPSYEQYF

D: -
J: TRBJ2-3
V: TRBV13
size: -
DNA: TGTGCCAGCAGCTCCACGAGACAGGCCGATACGCAGTATTTT
CDR3: CASSSTRQADTQYF

D: -
J: TRBJ2-3
V: TRBV4-1
size: few
DNA: TGCGCCAGCAGCCAAGTGATGGCCTATACGCAGTATTTT
CDR3: CASSQVMAYTQYF

D: TRBD1
J: TRBJ2-1
V: TRBV18
size: -
DNA: TGTGCCAGCTCACGACCGGACAGGGTCAATGAGCAGTTCTTC
CDR3: CASSRPDRVNEQFF

D: TRBD2
J: TRBJ2-3
V: TRBV9
size: -
DNA: TGTGCCAGCAGCTTAAATTCTAGCGGGGGCGGAGGGACGCAGTATTTT
CDR3: CASSLNSSGGGGTQYF

D: TRBD2
J: TRBJ2-2
V: TRBV5-1
size: -
DNA: TGCGCCAGCAGCTTGGCCCTAGCGGCGAACACCGGGGAGCTGTTTTTT
CDR3: CASSLALAANTGELFF

D: TRBD1
J: TRBJ2-2
V: TRBV18
size: -
DNA: TGTGCCAGCTCACCCAGGACAGGGGACACCGGGGAGCTGTTTTTT
CDR3: CASSPRTGDTGELFF

D: -
J: TRBJ2-1
V: TRBV7-3
size: -
DNA: TGTGCCAGCAGCCAGAGTAGCTCGGGGACTTCCAATGAGCAGTTCTTC
CDR3: CASSQSSSGTSNEQFF

D: TRBD1
J: TRBJ1-2
V: TRBV5-1
size: -
DNA: TGCGCCAGCAGCTTGGAGACAGGGGTCGGCTACACCTTC
CDR3: CASSLETGVGYTF

D: -
J: TRBJ2-7
V: TRBV5-1
size: once
DNA: TGCGCCAGCAGCTACGGGGCAGGGGATCCCTACGAGCAGTACTTC
CDR3: CASSYGAGDPYEQYF

D: -
J: TRBJ1-1
V: TRBV4-2
size: -
DNA: TGTGCCAGCAGCCAAGATACTCGGGGCACTGAAGCTTTCTTT
CDR3: CASSQDTRGTEAFF

D: TRBD1
J: TRBJ1-2
V: TRBV15
size: -
DNA: TGTGCCACCAGCAGAGATCAGGGGGGAGATGGCTACACCTTC
CDR3: CATSRDQGGDGYTF

D: -
J: TRBJ1-1
V: TRBV6-2/TRBV6-3
size: -
DNA: TGTGCCAGCAGTAACGACAGGACCCAGGGCACTGAAGCTTTCTTT
CDR3: CASSNDRTQGTEAFF

D: -
J: TRBJ2-2
V: TRBV5-4
size: -
DNA: TGTGCCAGCAGCCAGGATTGGGGGCCGAGCACCGGGGAGCTGTTTTTT
CDR3: CASSQDWGPSTGELFF

D: TRBD1
J: TRBJ2-6
V: TRBV7-3
size: once
DNA: TGTGCCAGCAGCTCCCAGGGACAGGGGAAGGTTTCTGGGGCCAACGTCCTGACTTTC
CDR3: CASSSQGQGKVSGANVLTF

D: TRBD2
J: TRBJ2-3
V: TRBV6-2/TRBV6-3
size: -
DNA: TGTGCCAGCAGCGGGACTAGCGGGGGGTTCACAGATACGCAGTATTTT
CDR3: CASSGTSGGFTDTQYF

D: -
J: TRBJ2-7
V: TRBV6-2/TRBV6-3
size: once
DNA: TGTGCCAGCAGCAGGGGTCCTCCCTACGAGCAGTACTTC
CDR3: CASSRGPPYEQYF